The 27 T cell receptor beta chains below all came from one sample that was sequenced in a study of T cells in Graves' hyperthyroidism and ophthalmopathy. What was amplified from RNA transcripts were TCR beta CDR3 regions. A set of HTBI primers served as the primers for a first-round RT-PCR of the TCR CDR3. Using its own MiXCR run on the multiplex PCR reads, TCRdb lists one record per CDR3 protein. The sample shows a few hundred thousand distinct CDR3 sequences, 15% to 19% of them seen only once. Material: blood. Receptors originate from a woman in her thirties with Graves' hyperthyroidism.

Turning to this clonotype: A much larger clone differs from this one at a single base, so this may be a read error. The chain combines TRBV30 with TRBJ2-7; 9 bases match TRBD2. Germline CDR1 is GTSNPN and CDR2 is SVGIG (reference sequence). CDR3 length: 14 residues. Losses at the gene ends were 4 bases for V and 2 bases for J; bases not matched to a gene: 6. Here the CDR3 reads CAWTAGGATYEQYF. CDR3 nucleotide sequence: TGTGCCTGGACAGCGGGAGGCGCCACCTACGAGCAGTACTTC.

V and J are TRBV20-1 and TRBJ2-1, with D maybe TRBD2 (5 bases). With 0 bases removed from V and 1 base from J, the gap between germline ends came to 13 bases. CDR1 and CDR2 (germline): DFQATT, SNEGSKA (reference sequence). CDR3 length: 16 amino acids. The CDR3 DNA sequence: TGCAGTGCTAGAGATCCTGGCCGCGGGTCCTACAATGAGCAGTTCTTC. Its protein product is CSARDPGRGSYNEQFF.

This clonotype has ten or more counts. The V gene is TRBV27, the J gene TRBJ2-7, with TRBD1 matching 9 bases. The CDR3 is made up of 14 amino acids. Per germline, CDR1 MNHEY and CDR2 SMNVEV (reference sequence). V was pared by 2 bases and J by 6 bases, with 5 bases of the junction left unmatched. CDR3 nucleotides: TGTGCCAGCAGTTTAGGGACAGGGCACGGCGAGCAGTACTTC. Amino acids: CASSLGTGHGEQYF.

This clonotype was counted ten times or more. The rearrangement uses TRBV13 and TRBJ1-1; 8 bases are shared with TRBD1. The germline V gene encodes CDR1 PRHDT and CDR2 FYEKMQ (reference sequence). Unmatched junction bases numbered 14, after V lost 3 bases and J lost 11 bases. The CDR3 runs 15 residues. DNA for the CDR3: TGTGCCAGCAGCTTGCCGACAGGGGACAGCCGTGGGGCTTTCTTT. This translates into CASSLPTGDSRGAFF.

This clonotype has just a few counts. This rearrangement joins TRBV6-1 to TRBJ2-6; D ambiguous. Trimming took off 8 bases at V and 6 bases at J, with 11 bases between the two ends. The CDR3 covers 13 residues. CDR1 is MNHNS and CDR2 is SASEGT in the germline V gene. The CDR3 sequence is CASCLMTANVLTF. The CDR3 coding sequence is TGTGCCAGCTGTTTGATGACGGCCAACGTCCTGACTTTC.

The chain combines TRBV5-1 with TRBJ2-5; D is ambiguous. Trimming shortened V by 0 bases and J by 8 bases, and 11 bases separated the two germline ends. Germline CDR1 and CDR2: SGHRS and YFSETQ. This CDR3 is built from 13 residues. CDR3 nucleotides: TGCGCCAGCAGCTTGGCGGAACCTGGTACCCAGTACTTC. Its translation is CASSLAEPGTQYF.

This clonotype was counted ten times or more. This chain links TRBV9 with TRBJ2-3; unclear D gene. V lost 3 bases and J 7 bases, leaving 12 bases between the germline ends. Germline CDR1 reads SGDLS; CDR2 reads YYNGEE. This CDR3 contains 13 residues. The CDR3 region has the DNA TGTGCCAGCAGCGGAGGACGGCGGAATACGCAGTATTTT. This codes for CASSGGRRNTQYF.

This clonotype was picked up a small number of times. The V call is TRBV28, the J call TRBJ2-7; D uncertain. V gave up 1 base and J gave up 2 bases, with 9 bases separating them. The V gene's germline CDR1 is MDHEN and CDR2 SYDVKM. CDR3 size: 14 residues. The CDR3: CASSLFQVTYEQYF. CDR3 nucleotide sequence: TGTGCCAGCAGTTTATTCCAGGTAACCTACGAGCAGTACTTC.

This clonotype was counted at least ten times. V and J are TRBV18 and TRBJ2-5; D tentatively reads TRBD1 or TRBD2 (6 bases each). From germline, CDR1 is KGHSH and CDR2 LQKENI. The CDR3 loop spans 14 amino acids. Trimming left V 2 bases short and J 3 bases short, with 10 bases between. This CDR3 reads CASSPGGLEETQYF. The CDR3 DNA reads TGTGCCAGCTCACCAGGGGGGCTAGAAGAGACCCAGTACTTC.

The rearrangement links TRBV24-1 to TRBJ2-2; D is unresolved. The CDR3 is made up of 16 amino acids. Per germline, CDR1 KGHDR and CDR2 SFDVKD. Trimming pared 3 bases from V and 2 bases from J, leaving 12 bases between. The CDR3 loop reads CATSDNRAPNTGELFF. CDR3 DNA sequence: TGTGCCACCAGTGATAACCGGGCCCCAAACACCGGGGAGCTGTTTTTT.

V gene TRBV4-3 combines with J gene TRBJ1-4, with D possibly TRBD1 on 5 matching bases. Germline V gene lookup returns CDR1 LGHNA and CDR2 YSLEER. The CDR3 has 14 residues. V was trimmed by 3 bases and J by 4 bases, leaving 9 bases between them. The CDR3 sequence is CASSHIGGNEKLFF. The CDR3 coding sequence is TGCGCCAGCAGCCATATTGGGGGTAATGAAAAACTGTTTTTT.

Note on this clonotype: It may be a read error: a sequence one base away is much more abundant. The chain uses TRBV27 and TRBJ2-2; a weak D match, TRBD2 (5 bases). The CDR3 consists of 14 residues. The germline gives CDR1 MNHEY, CDR2 SMNVEV (reference sequence). CDR3 residues: CASSLVAVAGVLFF. The CDR3, as DNA: TGTGCCAGCAGTTTAGTGGCAGTCGCCGGGGTGCTGTTTTTT.

In its sample, this clonotype was seen many times. In DNA form, the CDR3 reads TGTGCCAGCAGTCAAGGGGGACTTCTCTACGAGCAGTACTTC. Amino acid sequence: CASSQGGLLYEQYF. The V gene is TRBV6-1, the J gene TRBJ2-7; the D gene could be TRBD1 or TRBD2 (6 bases each). CDR1 is MNHNS and CDR2 is SASEGT in the germline V gene. Trimming left V 5 bases short and J 3 bases short, with 14 bases between. This CDR3 has 14 amino acids.

This clonotype was detected ten times or more. The gene calls are TRBV7-3 and TRBJ2-3, with 11 bases fitting TRBD2. J gave up 2 bases and V 5 bases, and 12 bases lay outside the gene matches. CDR1 is SGHTA, CDR2 FQGTGA, per germline. This CDR3 comprises 18 residues. For the CDR3, the DNA is TGTGCCAGCAGCAAAGGACTAGCGGGCCTCCCCCTCACAGATACGCAGTATTTT. Its protein is CASSKGLAGLPLTDTQYF.

V gene TRBV7-2 combines with J gene TRBJ2-6; D gene ambiguous. CDR3 size: 15 residues. Germline loops: CDR1 SGHTA, CDR2 FQGNSA. The V end was cut by 1 base, the J end by 4 bases, with 8 bases between. The CDR3 DNA follows: TGTGCCAGCAGCTTAGGGAGTCTCGGGGCCAACGTCCTGACTTTC. Its protein product is CASSLGSLGANVLTF. The full variable domain, with the rest looked up from reference TRBV7-2 and TRBJ2-6, is GAGVSQSPSNKVTEKGKDVELRCDPISGHTALYWYRQSLGQGLEFLIYFQGNSAPDKSGLPSDRFSAERTGGSVSTLTIQRTQQEDSAVYLCASSLGSLGANVLTFGAGSRLTVL.

This clonotype was seen only a few times. The chain combines TRBV9 with TRBJ2-7; 7 bases line up with TRBD2. V lost 4 bases, J lost 6 bases, and 19 bases stayed unmatched. Germline CDR1 reads SGDLS; CDR2 reads YYNGEE. The CDR3 consists of 17 residues. In DNA, the CDR3 is TGTGCCAGCAGCCCTCACCGGGCGGCGGGAGACGATCTCGAGCAGTACTTC. This sequence encodes CASSPHRAAGDDLEQYF.

The V call is TRBV19, the J call TRBJ2-1; 8 bases match TRBD2. Germline V gives CDR1 LNHDA, CDR2 SQIVND (reference sequence). V shed 1 base and J 3 bases; nucleotides not matched to a gene: 8. The CDR3 loop spans 17 amino acids. CDR3 DNA sequence: TGTGCCAGTAGTATAGTTGCCGGGAGGGCCCTCTACAATGAGCAGTTCTTC. Amino acid sequence: CASSIVAGRALYNEQFF. The full variable domain, with the rest looked up from reference TRBV19 and TRBJ2-1, is DGGITQSPKYLFRKEGQNVTLSCEQNLNHDAMYWYRQDPGQGLRLIYYSQIVNDFQKGDIAEGYSVSREKKESFPLTVTSAQKNPTAFYLCASSIVAGRALYNEQFFGPGTRLTVL.

This clonotype came up once. Because the CDR3 is missing its conserved closing phenylalanine or tryptophan, this is likely a read error. The CDR3 loop is CATSDRSGSSYNEQFV. DNA of the CDR3: TGTGCCACCAGTGACCGTAGCGGGAGCTCCTACAATGAGCAGTTCGTC. This chain uses TRBV24-1 with TRBJ2-1; 9 bases are shared with TRBD2. The CDR3 extends over 16 amino acids. Trimming took 4 bases from V and 0 from J; bases not matched to a gene: 3. CDR1 and CDR2 from the germline V gene are KGHDR and SFDVKD.

This clonotype was counted a few times. A much larger clonotype is one base distant, so this may be a read error. The rearrangement uses TRBV5-1 and TRBJ1-2; no firm D call. The germline gives CDR1 SGHRS, CDR2 YFSETQ. This CDR3 has 15 residues. V was pared by 2 bases and J by 4 bases, with 15 bases between. The CDR3 protein is CASSFDVITVYGYTF. CDR3 DNA: TGCGCCAGCAGCTTTGACGTTATAACAGTCTATGGCTACACCTTC.

This clonotype showed up many times. The J gene is TRBJ1-1, the V gene TRBV30; 10 bases agree with TRBD1. Per the germline V gene, CDR1 is GTSNPN and CDR2 is SVGIG (reference sequence). The CDR3 extends over 13 amino acids. V was pared by 0 bases and J by 11 bases, with 6 bases of the junction left unmatched. CDR3 sequence (DNA): TGTGCCTGGAGTGTTGAGAGACAGGGGGCGGCTTTCTTT. As protein: CAWSVERQGAAFF.

This clonotype came up many times. J is TRBJ2-4 and V is TRBV28, with 7 bases identical to TRBD1. The germline V gene has CDR1 MDHEN and CDR2 SYDVKM. V was clipped by 5 bases and J by 2 bases; unmatched bases: 12. This CDR3 comprises 17 residues. CDR3 loop: CASSPATGVRSKNIQYF. CDR3 DNA: TGTGCCAGCAGTCCGGCCACAGGGGTGAGGTCCAAAAACATTCAGTACTTC.

The chain combines TRBV12-5 with TRBJ2-1; D ambiguous. Germline CDR1 LGHNT, CDR2 FRNRAP. The length of the CDR3 is 11 residues. Trimming stripped 7 bases from V and 9 bases from J, with 10 bases between. CDR3 sequence (DNA): TGTGCTAGTGCTTCTACAAGTGAGCAGTTCTTC. The encoded protein is CASASTSEQFF.

The CDR3 region has the DNA TGTGCCAGCAGCTCCCGACAGGGGGCGAGAGAGGAGACCCAGTACTTC. This gives the protein CASSSRQGAREETQYF. The chain couples TRBV5-6 to TRBJ2-5; TRBD1 agrees at 10 bases. CDR3 length equals 16 residues. Trimming took 3 bases from V and 5 from J; bases not matched to a gene: 10. CDR1 and CDR2 from the germline V gene are SGHDT and YYEEEE.

This clonotype was seen repeatedly, ten times or more. This chain uses TRBV7-9 with TRBJ2-1, with 8 bases lining up with TRBD1. In germline, CDR1 is SEHNR, CDR2 FQNEAQ (reference sequence). There are 14 residues in the CDR3. V shed 5 bases, J shed 2 bases, and the junction held 2 bases outside the gene matches. This chain's CDR3 is CASSQGQAYNEQFF. The CDR3 nucleotides are TGTGCCAGCAGCCAGGGACAGGCCTACAATGAGCAGTTCTTC.

The rearrangement joins TRBV19 to TRBJ2-2; 10 bases align to TRBD2. Germline CDR1 and CDR2: LNHDA and SQIVND (reference sequence). Germline trimming cut 10 bases from V and 0 bases from J; bases unmatched to any gene: 11. This CDR3 spans 17 amino acids. The CDR3: CATTPILAGPNTGELFF. In DNA, the CDR3 is TGTGCCACCACCCCAATACTAGCGGGACCGAACACCGGGGAGCTGTTTTTT.

CDR3 amino acids: CASSAGSVASYEQYF. The DNA for the CDR3 is TGCGCCAGCAGTGCCGGGTCTGTGGCCTCCTACGAGCAGTACTTC. The rearrangement joins TRBV10-1 to TRBJ2-7; D is ambiguous. Between the trimmed V and J ends, which lost 4 bases and 0 bases, there was a span of 13 bases. This CDR3 contains 15 residues. Germline assignment: CDR1 WNHNN and CDR2 SYGVQD (reference sequence).

This clonotype was detected ten times or more. The chain employs TRBV2 and TRBJ2-1; TRBD1 matches 7 bases. The CDR3 has 14 residues. CDR1 is SNHLY and CDR2 is FYNNEI in the germline V gene. With 6 bases clipped from V and 5 bases from J, the junction kept 7 bases outside the gene matches. The CDR3 reads CASRGQSSNNEQFF. For the CDR3, the DNA is TGTGCCAGCAGGGGACAGAGTAGCAACAATGAGCAGTTCTTC.